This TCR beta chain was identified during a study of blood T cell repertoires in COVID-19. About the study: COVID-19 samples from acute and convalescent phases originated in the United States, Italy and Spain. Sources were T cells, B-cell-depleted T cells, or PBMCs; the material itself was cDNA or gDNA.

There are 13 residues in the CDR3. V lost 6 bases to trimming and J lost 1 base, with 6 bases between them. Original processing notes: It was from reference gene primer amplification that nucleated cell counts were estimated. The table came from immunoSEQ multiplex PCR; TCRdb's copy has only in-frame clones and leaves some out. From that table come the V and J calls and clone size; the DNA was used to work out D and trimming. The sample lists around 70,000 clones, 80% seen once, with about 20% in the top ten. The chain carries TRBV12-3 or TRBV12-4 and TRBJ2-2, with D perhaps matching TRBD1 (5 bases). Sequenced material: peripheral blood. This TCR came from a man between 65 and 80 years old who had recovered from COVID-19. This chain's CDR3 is CASRTENTGELFF. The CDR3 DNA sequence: TGTGCCAGCAGGACAGAGAACACCGGGGAGCTGTTTTTT.